The text below deals with one TCR beta chain. Sequenced by immunoSEQ multiplex PCR; TCRdb stores in-frame clones only, minus some. In the table there are around 100,000 clones, about 95% of which are singletons. The record originates from a study of technical replicates of blood from four donors. The length of the CDR3 is 15 residues. The germline V gene has CDR1 SQVTM and CDR2 ANQGSEA. J was trimmed by 4 bases and V by 5 bases; bases with no gene match: 11. The chain uses TRBV29-1 and TRBJ1-5, with 7 nucleotides matching TRBD1. The sequenced sample consisted of T cells isolated from PBMCs. The receptor was derived from a human donor in good health. This chain's CDR3 is CSVIATGDTNQPQHF. The CDR3 region has the DNA TGCAGCGTTATAGCAACAGGGGATACGAATCAGCCCCAGCATTTT.